Below are 11 T cell receptor beta chains sequenced from a single sample in a study of blood T cell repertoires in COVID-19. Assay used: immunoSEQ multiplex PCR; TCRdb lists only in-frame clones, some missing. The top ten hold about 26% of the sample, which has roughly 14,000 clones, around 84% seen once. The sequenced material came from peripheral blood. These receptors were obtained from a woman between 45 and 60 years old with active or convalescent COVID-19.

The chain uses TRBV16 and TRBJ1-2, with D unresolved. The CDR3 sequence is 14 residues long. Germline lookup yields CDR1 KGHSY and CDR2 FQNENV. The ends were cut back, 0 bases at V and 3 bases at J, with 8 bases in the middle. The CDR3 region is CASSQSEADYGYTF. CDR3 DNA sequence: TGTGCCAGCAGCCAATCGGAGGCGGACTATGGCTACACCTTC.

This chain connects TRBV6-5 to TRBJ1-1; tentative D call: TRBD1 (5 bases). CDR1 and CDR2 (germline): MNHEY, SVGAGI. V was cut by 6 bases and J by 1 base, with 9 bases left in between. CDR3 length: 13 amino acids. CDR3 region: CASRPTENTEAFF. DNA for the CDR3: TGTGCCAGCAGGCCGACAGAGAACACTGAAGCTTTCTTT.

The chain employs TRBV19 and TRBJ2-3, with 15 bases fitting TRBD2. The length of the CDR3 is 19 residues. Germline V lookup: CDR1 LNHDA, CDR2 SQIVND (reference sequence). Trimming cost V 7 bases and J 3 bases; bases outside gene matches: 14. CDR3 bases: TGTGCCAGTACCTACCGTCCCGGACTAGCGGGGGGGTGGACAGATACGCAGTATTTT. Translated: CASTYRPGLAGGWTDTQYF.

The chain carries TRBV5-1 and TRBJ2-3; 9 nucleotides match TRBD1. This CDR3 has 17 amino acids. Germline lookup yields CDR1 SGHRS and CDR2 YFSETQ. The ends lost 5 bases at V and 2 bases at J; junction bases unmatched: 12. The CDR3 loop reads CASRTGTGQIVTDTQYF. CDR3 coding DNA: TGCGCCAGCAGAACCGGGACAGGGCAAATAGTCACAGATACGCAGTATTTT.

The chain joins TRBV29-1 to TRBJ2-2; 7 nucleotides align to TRBD2. J gave up 4 bases and V 3 bases, and 8 bases lay outside the gene matches. CDR3 length: 15 residues. Looked up from germline, CDR1 is SQVTM and CDR2 is ANQGSEA. CDR3 loop: CSVDDQRGVTGELFF. CDR3 bases: TGCAGCGTTGACGACCAGCGGGGTGTCACCGGGGAGCTGTTTTTT.

This chain uses TRBV5-1 with TRBJ1-5, with D uncertain. Germline V gives CDR1 SGHRS, CDR2 YFSETQ. This CDR3 spans 15 amino acids. V was trimmed by 0 bases and J by 3 bases, leaving 10 bases between them. CDR3 loop: CASSLERDDNQPQHF. CDR3 DNA: TGCGCCAGCAGCTTGGAGAGGGATGACAATCAGCCCCAGCATTTT.

V gene TRBV7-9 combines with J gene TRBJ1-6; 7 bases are shared with TRBD1. The trim removed 3 bases at V and 9 bases at J, leaving 5 bases unmatched. Per the germline V gene, CDR1 is SEHNR and CDR2 is FQNEAQ (reference sequence). CDR3 length equals 14 residues. The CDR3: CASSLRGDSSPLHF. CDR3 in DNA: TGTGCCAGCAGCTTGCGTGGGGACAGTTCACCCCTCCACTTT.

The J gene is TRBJ2-1, the V gene TRBV10-3; 9 bases fit TRBD2. The germline gives CDR1 ENHRY, CDR2 SYGVKD. The CDR3 covers 15 residues. V lost 6 bases, J lost 4 bases, and 7 bases stayed unmatched. CDR3 sequence reads: CAISQSGGSYNEQFF. CDR3 bases: TGTGCCATCAGCCAAAGCGGGGGGTCTTACAATGAGCAGTTCTTC.

In its sample, this clone was seen a few times. The chain couples TRBV28 to TRBJ1-5; 7 bases line up with TRBD1. V lost 5 bases and J lost 4; bases outside the gene matches: 20. Per germline, CDR1 MDHEN and CDR2 SYDVKM. The CDR3 covers 19 residues. CDR3 DNA: TGTGCCAGCAGTCCCTCCCCCCTTAGGAGGGGGCGCATTAATCAGCCCCAGCATTTT. This codes for CASSPSPLRRGRINQPQHF. Complete variable domain (other parts from reference TRBV28 and TRBJ1-5): DVKVTQSSRYLVKRTGEKVFLECVQDMDHENMFWYRQDPGLGLRLIYFSYDVKMKEKGDIPEGYSVSREKKERFSLILESASTNQTSMYLCASSPSPLRRGRINQPQHFGDGTRLSIL.

This clone is termed hyperexpanded (1% or more). The rearrangement uses TRBV19 and TRBJ1-2, with 8 bases that match TRBD1. Germline values: CDR1 LNHDA, CDR2 SQIVND (reference sequence). This CDR3 is built from 14 residues. The trim removed 5 bases at V and 7 bases at J, leaving 9 bases unmatched. CDR3 DNA sequence: TGTGCCAGTAGTTATACAGGGGGATCTGGTGGCTACACCTTC. Translation gives CASSYTGGSGGYTF.

The gene calls are TRBV27 and TRBJ2-1, with 10 bases lining up with TRBD2. The CDR3 is 17 residues long. CDR1 and CDR2 from the germline V gene are MNHEY and SMNVEV (reference sequence). J lost 8 bases, V lost 3 bases, and 13 bases had no gene match. The CDR3 loop is CASSFSGVGSGRHEQFF. CDR3 nucleotide sequence: TGTGCCAGCAGTTTCTCTGGTGTGGGTAGCGGGAGGCATGAGCAGTTCTTC.